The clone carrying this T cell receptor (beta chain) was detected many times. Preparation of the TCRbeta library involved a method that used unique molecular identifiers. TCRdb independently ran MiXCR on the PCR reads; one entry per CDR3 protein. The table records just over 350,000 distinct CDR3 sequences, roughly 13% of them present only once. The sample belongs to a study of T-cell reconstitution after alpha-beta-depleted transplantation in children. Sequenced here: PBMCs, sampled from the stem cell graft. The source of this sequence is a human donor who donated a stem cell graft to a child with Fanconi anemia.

The CDR3 loop reads CASTELDSPLHF. CDR3 nucleotide sequence: TGTGCCAGCACCGAACTCGATTCACCCCTCCACTTT. This rearrangement joins TRBV6-6 to TRBJ1-6; D is unresolved. Germline CDR1 is MNHNY and CDR2 is SVGAGI (reference sequence). The CDR3 covers 12 residues. V lost 7 bases and J 8 bases, leaving 9 bases between the germline ends.